A single sample is the source of the 31 T cell receptor beta chains below, sequenced in a study of blood T cell repertoires in COVID-19. Assay: immunoSEQ multiplex PCR; the TCRdb copy retains only in-frame clones and omits some. The sample shows around 140,000 clones, about four fifths of them seen only once. The source material was peripheral blood. Every receptor here comes from a woman aged 80 or older with acute or convalescent COVID-19.

The rearrangement uses TRBV7-2 and TRBJ2-1; 9 bases line up with TRBD1. CDR1 and CDR2 (germline): SGHTA, FQGNSA. The CDR3 contains 14 residues. V lost 2 bases and J lost 8; bases outside the gene matches: 4. CDR3 region: CASSLITGGHEQFF. The CDR3 region has the DNA TGTGCCAGCAGCTTAATTACAGGGGGCCATGAGCAGTTCTTC. The full variable domain, with the rest looked up from reference TRBV7-2 and TRBJ2-1, is GAGVSQSPSNKVTEKGKDVELRCDPISGHTALYWYRQSLGQGLEFLIYFQGNSAPDKSGLPSDRFSAERTGGSVSTLTIQRTQQEDSAVYLCASSLITGGHEQFFGPGTRLTVL.

This clone has only a few counts. The V call is TRBV7-2, the J call TRBJ1-5; D uncertain. Between the trimmed V and J ends, which lost 1 base and 9 bases, there was a span of 19 bases. Germline V gene lookup returns CDR1 SGHTA and CDR2 FQGNSA. The CDR3 is 16 residues long. The CDR3 coding sequence is TGTGCCAGCAGCTTAGAGCCGCGATTGAACGGTCGGCCCCAGCATTTT. Its translation is CASSLEPRLNGRPQHF.

The V gene is TRBV27, the J gene TRBJ1-5; D gene ambiguous. Looked up from germline, CDR1 is MNHEY and CDR2 is SMNVEV (reference sequence). Trimming shortened V by 4 bases and J by 1 base, and 11 bases separated the two germline ends. CDR3 size: 15 residues. CDR3 coding DNA: TGTGCCAGCAGTTCATGGGCATCGAGCAATCAGCCCCAGCATTTT. This sequence encodes CASSSWASSNQPQHF.

The chain is built from TRBV2 and TRBJ2-3; D is unclear. Trimming shortened V by 6 bases and J by 3 bases, and 7 bases separated the two germline ends. CDR3 length: 12 residues. Germline values: CDR1 SNHLY, CDR2 FYNNEI. In DNA, the CDR3 is TGTGCCAGCAGAGAGAGGACAGATACGCAGTATTTT. This translates into CASRERTDTQYF.

The CDR3 DNA reads TGCGCCAGCAGCCCCGGGGTTGGGGTCGAGCAGTACTTC. Protein sequence: CASSPGVGVEQYF. J is TRBJ2-7 and V is TRBV4-3; a possible D gene is TRBD2 (5 bases). CDR3 length: 13 residues. V was shortened by 4 bases and J by 6 bases, with 13 bases between the two germline ends. The germline CDR1 and CDR2 sequences are LGHNA and YSLEER.

This chain links TRBV2 with TRBJ2-7, with D perhaps TRBD1 (6 bases). The CDR3 has 12 residues. The germline V and J ends were trimmed by 4 bases and 2 bases, with 6 bases remaining between them. The V gene's germline CDR1 is SNHLY and CDR2 FYNNEI. DNA for the CDR3: TGTGCCAGCAGTGGGACAGCCTACGAGCAGTACTTC. It specifies CASSGTAYEQYF.

The chain recombines TRBV18 with TRBJ2-2; TRBD1 aligns across 7 bases. The germline V gene has CDR1 KGHSH and CDR2 LQKENI. The CDR3 covers 16 residues. The junction had 3 bases not matched to a gene; V was cut back by 1 base and J by 1 base. Here the CDR3 DNA reads TGTGCCAGCTCACCACGGAGACAGGGGAACACCGGGGAGCTGTTTTTT. Translation gives CASSPRRQGNTGELFF.

Note on this clone: At the DNA level, this CDR3 is encoded by other sequences in the same sample as well. The chain carries TRBV18 and TRBJ1-4; a weak D match, TRBD1 (6 bases). V shed 3 bases and J shed 4 bases, with 9 bases lying between them. In germline, CDR1 is KGHSH, CDR2 LQKENI. The CDR3 runs to 14 residues. The CDR3 loop is CASSPTGNNEKLFF. The CDR3 DNA sequence: TGTGCCAGCTCACCCACAGGGAATAATGAAAAACTGTTTTTT. Full variable domain (rest looked up from reference TRBV18 and TRBJ1-4): NAGVMQNPRHLVRRRGQEARLRCSPMKGHSHVYWYRQLPEEGLKFMVYLQKENIIDESGMPKERFSAEFPKEGPSILRIQQVVRGDSAAYFCASSPTGNNEKLFFGSGTQLSVL.

CDR3 sequence reads: CASSLRGRTEKKYGYTF. The DNA of the CDR3 is TGCGCCAGCAGCCTCAGGGGGCGGACAGAAAAGAAGTATGGCTACACCTTC. The gene calls are TRBV5-1 and TRBJ1-2; 8 bases are a match to TRBD1. The CDR3 is 17 amino acids. Germline V gives CDR1 SGHRS, CDR2 YFSETQ. V gave up 4 bases and J gave up 5 bases; unmatched junction bases: 16. Full variable domain (remainder filled in from reference TRBV5-1 and TRBJ1-2): KAGVTQTPRYLIKTRGQQVTLSCSPISGHRSVSWYQQTPGQGLQFLFEYFSETQRNKGNFPGRFSGRQFSNSRSEMNVSTLELGDSALYLCASSLRGRTEKKYGYTFGSGTRLTVV.

This clone was seen a single time. This sequence joins TRBV5-1 and TRBJ2-5; D not resolved. Trimming pared 3 bases from V and 5 bases from J, leaving 11 bases between. Germline V lookup: CDR1 SGHRS, CDR2 YFSETQ. This CDR3 has 13 residues. The CDR3 DNA reads TGCGCCAGCAGCTGGAACGCCGGGGAGACCCAGTACTTC. This codes for CASSWNAGETQYF.

The V call is TRBV7-2, the J call TRBJ1-6; 10 bases match TRBD1. V was pared by 3 bases and J by 6 bases, with 5 bases of the junction left unmatched. CDR1 and CDR2 (germline): SGHTA, FQGNSA. The CDR3 spans 16 residues. The CDR3 DNA reads TGTGCCAGCAGCTTGCTGGACAGGGGGAGTAATTCACCCCTCCACTTT. This gives the protein CASSLLDRGSNSPLHF.

The count of this clone is one. The rearrangement uses TRBV9 and TRBJ2-7; no reliable D call. The CDR3 is 15 amino acids. V shed 0 bases and J shed 4 bases, with 14 bases lying between them. The V gene's germline CDR1 is SGDLS and CDR2 YYNGEE. The CDR3 region has the DNA TGTGCCAGCAGCGTAGGACACCAATACCCTTACGAGCAGTACTTC. Amino acids: CASSVGHQYPYEQYF.

The genes are TRBV5-1 and TRBJ1-1; 7 bases match TRBD1. The CDR3 spans 15 residues. V trimming: 3 bases; J trimming: 4 bases; junction bases outside the gene matches: 9. Germline CDR1 is SGHRS and CDR2 is YFSETQ. DNA of the CDR3: TGCGCCAGCAGCTATTCGGGACAGTCCTCCACTGAAGCTTTCTTT. As protein: CASSYSGQSSTEAFF.

V and J are TRBV11-3 and TRBJ1-4, with D maybe TRBD1 (5 bases). The CDR3 has 15 residues. CDR1 is SGHNT and CDR2 is YENEEA in the germline V gene. Trimming removed 0 bases from V and 4 bases from J, with 9 bases in between. The CDR3 sequence is CASSLDVGVNEKLFF. CDR3 coding DNA: TGTGCCAGCAGCTTAGATGTAGGGGTTAATGAAAAACTGTTTTTT.

The rearrangement uses TRBV6-4 and TRBJ2-1; possible D gene TRBD1, 6 bases. The V gene's germline CDR1 is MRHNA and CDR2 SNTAGT. The CDR3 length is 14 residues. Trimming left V 3 bases short and J 9 bases short, with 15 bases between. CDR3 residues: CASSEYAGAREQFF. CDR3 coding DNA: TGTGCCAGCAGTGAGTACGCAGGGGCCCGTGAGCAGTTCTTC.

The chain couples TRBV29-1 to TRBJ1-6; TRBD1 matches 7 bases. CDR3 length: 14 residues. The V gene's germline CDR1 is SQVTM and CDR2 ANQGSEA. V shed 5 bases, J shed 7 bases, and the junction held 8 bases outside the gene matches. The CDR3 DNA reads as TGCAGCGTTAGTCCCGGGACAGAAAATTCACCCCTCCACTTT. It translates to CSVSPGTENSPLHF.

As concerns this clone: The same CDR3 also results from other DNA sequences found in this sample. The chain carries TRBV19 and TRBJ1-5; D unresolved. Germline CDR1 and CDR2: LNHDA and SQIVND (reference sequence). The CDR3 loop spans 13 amino acids. V lost 5 bases and J 4 bases, leaving 9 bases between the germline ends. Written as DNA, the CDR3 is TGTGCCAGTAGTTCCCAGGTAAATCAGCCCCAGCATTTT. Translating gives CASSSQVNQPQHF.

CDR3 bases: TGTGCTAGTGGTTTTGAGGAAAAACTGTTTTTT. This gives the protein CASGFEEKLFF. The V gene is TRBV12-5, the J gene TRBJ1-4; no reliable D call. CDR3 size: 11 residues. V lost 3 bases to trimming and J lost 8 bases, with 4 bases between them. The germline V gene has CDR1 LGHNT and CDR2 FRNRAP.

This chain joins TRBV7-8 and TRBJ2-7; 8 bases agree with TRBD1. The V and J ends lost 5 bases and 3 bases, in that order; junction bases with no gene match: 12. This CDR3 has 16 amino acids. The germline V gene encodes CDR1 SGHVS and CDR2 FQNEAQ. The CDR3 loop is CASSNRQGTAYYEQYF. The CDR3 DNA is TGTGCCAGCAGCAACCGACAGGGGACAGCTTACTACGAGCAGTACTTC.

This clone was counted once. Other DNA sequences of this sample code for an identical CDR3. J is TRBJ2-7 and V is TRBV18; possibly TRBD1 for D (5 bases). CDR1 and CDR2 from the germline V gene are KGHSH and LQKENI. Trimming pared 2 bases from V and 0 bases from J, leaving 5 bases between. The CDR3 is 13 residues long. The CDR3 region has the DNA TGTGCCAGCTCACCAACAGGCTCCTACGAGCAGTACTTC. Its translation: CASSPTGSYEQYF. The full variable domain, in which reference TRBV18 and TRBJ2-7 provide the parts outside the CDR3, is NAGVMQNPRHLVRRRGQEARLRCSPMKGHSHVYWYRQLPEEGLKFMVYLQKENIIDESGMPKERFSAEFPKEGPSILRIQQVVRGDSAAYFCASSPTGSYEQYFGPGTRLTVT.

The chain joins TRBV6-5 to TRBJ1-1; D is unclear. V shed 7 bases and J shed 1 base, with 10 bases lying between them. CDR1 MNHEY and CDR2 SVGAGI come from the germline V gene. The CDR3 runs to 13 residues. CDR3 DNA sequence: TGTGCCAGCAATCGGGGTGGGAACACTGAAGCTTTCTTT. It specifies CASNRGGNTEAFF.

This clone was picked up one time. This chain joins TRBV18 and TRBJ2-1, with D unclear. V was cut by 0 bases and J by 5 bases, with 8 bases left in between. The V gene's germline CDR1 is KGHSH and CDR2 LQKENI. This CDR3 has 14 amino acids. The CDR3 DNA is TGTGCCAGCTCACCACCGGCATCAAACAATGAGCAGTTCTTC. As protein: CASSPPASNNEQFF.

J is TRBJ2-1 and V is TRBV6-2 or TRBV6-3; 13 nucleotides agree with TRBD2. This CDR3 comprises 15 residues. Looked up from germline, CDR1 is MNHEY and CDR2 is SVGEGT. After removal of 5 bases from V and 5 bases from J, the junction contained 3 bases not matched to a gene. CDR3 amino acids: CASSRLAGGHNEQFF. The DNA of the CDR3 is TGTGCCAGCAGTCGACTAGCGGGAGGCCACAATGAGCAGTTCTTC.

J is TRBJ2-5 and V is TRBV11-3, with TRBD1 identical over 8 bases. Germline assignment: CDR1 SGHNT and CDR2 YENEEA. J lost 3 bases, V lost 5 bases, and 5 bases had no gene match. CDR3 size: 14 residues. The CDR3 loop reads CASSATGGKETQYF. CDR3 nucleotide sequence: TGTGCCAGCAGCGCCACAGGGGGAAAAGAGACCCAGTACTTC.

The CDR3 region has the DNA TGTGCCACCAGGGCTGGAGGGGTGATGAACACTGAAGCTTTCTTT. Amino acids: CATRAGGVMNTEAFF. The genes are TRBV15 and TRBJ1-1, with a weak D call TRBD1 (5 bases). Germline assignment: CDR1 LNHNV and CDR2 YYDKDF (reference sequence). V was shortened by 6 bases and J by 0 bases, with 14 bases between the two germline ends. The CDR3 totals 15 residues.

The CDR3 reads CSASSTSGNGEQFF. The CDR3 nucleotides are TGCAGTGCTAGTTCGACTAGCGGGAACGGTGAGCAGTTCTTC. The chain recombines TRBV20-1 with TRBJ2-1; 11 bases fit TRBD2. Unmatched junction bases numbered 7, after V lost 3 bases and J lost 9 bases. Germline V gives CDR1 DFQATT, CDR2 SNEGSKA (reference sequence). This CDR3 is built from 14 residues.

The chain joins TRBV18 to TRBJ2-5; 9 nucleotides align to TRBD1. Trimming took 6 bases from V and 2 from J; bases not matched to a gene: 10. Germline CDR1 KGHSH, CDR2 LQKENI. The CDR3 contains 16 residues. In DNA, the CDR3 is TGTGCCAGCTCCCCAGGACAGGGGATGGGTCAAGAGACCCAGTACTTC. Its translation is CASSPGQGMGQETQYF.

V gene TRBV6-2 or TRBV6-3 combines with J gene TRBJ2-1, with a possible D match to TRBD1 (6 bases). In germline, CDR1 is MNHEY, CDR2 SVGEGT. The CDR3 spans 14 residues. The V end was cut by 5 bases, the J end by 4 bases, with 12 bases between. For the CDR3, the DNA is TGTGCCAGCAGTCTCGAGGGGGTTTACAATGAGCAGTTCTTC. Its translation is CASSLEGVYNEQFF.

The rearrangement links TRBV5-1 to TRBJ2-1; perhaps TRBD1 as D (6 bases). V lost 4 bases to trimming and J lost 4 bases, with 18 bases between them. CDR3 length: 16 residues. Germline V gives CDR1 SGHRS, CDR2 YFSETQ. The CDR3: CASSTATGTLYNEQFF. The CDR3 nucleotides read TGCGCCAGCAGCACAGCCACCGGGACACTATACAATGAGCAGTTCTTC.

The chain links TRBV5-5 to TRBJ2-1; TRBD2 aligns across 15 bases. Germline CDR1 reads SGHKS; CDR2 reads YYEKEE (reference sequence). J gave up 3 bases and V 3 bases, and 7 bases lay outside the gene matches. CDR3 length equals 18 residues. CDR3 sequence (DNA): TGTGCCAGCAGCTACCGGACTAGCGGGAGGGCCCTCTACAATGAGCAGTTCTTC. Protein: CASSYRTSGRALYNEQFF.

CDR3 in amino acids: CASSLGTVSTDTQYF. CDR3 nucleotides: TGCGCCAGCAGCTTGGGGACAGTTAGCACAGATACGCAGTATTTT. V usage is TRBV5-1 and J usage is TRBJ2-3, with TRBD1 as a possible D gene (6 bases). The CDR3 sequence is 15 residues long. V was pared by 0 bases and J by 0 bases, with 8 bases between. Germline V lookup: CDR1 SGHRS, CDR2 YFSETQ.